This T cell receptor (beta chain) is from a study of blood T cell repertoires in COVID-19. The table came from immunoSEQ multiplex PCR; TCRdb's copy has only in-frame clones and leaves some out. Altogether hundreds of thousands of clones are present, 80% to 90% being singletons, with the ten largest covering approximately 1.2%. The V gene's germline CDR1 is MNHEY and CDR2 SMNVEV (reference sequence). V trimming: 6 bases; J trimming: 10 bases; junction bases outside the gene matches: 8. The CDR3 runs to 14 residues. This clonotype originated in a man aged 25-40 years who had recovered from COVID-19. This rearrangement joins TRBV27 to TRBJ1-6, with TRBD1 matching 8 bases. Specimen: PBMCs or T cells enriched from blood (not recorded which). This CDR3 is CASRYRQGLSPLHF. The CDR3, as DNA: TGTGCCAGCAGGTACCGACAGGGGCTGTCACCCCTCCACTTT.